The 19 T cell receptor beta chains below all came from one sample that was sequenced in a study of T cell responses to AZD1222 COVID-19 vaccine. Some clones are missing from TCRdb's copy, which holds only in-frame ones; the method was immunoSEQ multiplex PCR. Here the sample spans 90,000 or so clones, 89% being singletons. The source material was peripheral blood, sampled 28 days after the second AZD1222 dose. The source of these receptors is an adult who received the AZD1222 COVID-19 vaccine.

This clone was detected only a few times. The chain couples TRBV25-1 to TRBJ2-7; unclear D gene. Trimming took 6 bases from V and 1 from J, leaving 7 bases between them. The germline gives CDR1 MGHDK, CDR2 SYGVNS. The CDR3 is 12 residues long. The CDR3: CASSLASYEQYF. The CDR3 DNA follows: TGTGCCAGCAGCCTGGCTTCCTACGAGCAGTACTTC.

The V gene is TRBV9, the J gene TRBJ2-3, with D possibly being TRBD2 (7 bases). Looked up from germline, CDR1 is SGDLS and CDR2 is YYNGEE. V lost 6 bases and J 2 bases, leaving 16 bases between the germline ends. This CDR3 has 15 residues. This chain's CDR3 is CASTKGGGATDTQYF. In DNA, the CDR3 is TGTGCCAGCACTAAAGGAGGGGGGGCCACAGATACGCAGTATTTT.

CDR3 in amino acids: CASSLGDNSGNTIYF. CDR3 DNA: TGTGCCAGCAGCCTCGGTGACAACTCTGGAAACACCATATATTTT. This chain connects TRBV7-8 to TRBJ1-3; D remains unclear. The CDR3 is 15 residues long. The ends were cut back, 5 bases at V and 0 bases at J, with 11 bases in the middle. The germline CDR1 and CDR2 sequences are SGHVS and FQNEAQ.

This chain connects TRBV7-2 to TRBJ2-7, with 13 bases fitting TRBD2. The CDR3 has 16 amino acids. The germline CDR1 and CDR2 sequences are SGHTA and FQGNSA. J was trimmed by 4 bases and V by 5 bases; bases with no gene match: 8. The CDR3 DNA sequence: TGTGCCAGCAGCCCTGGGACTAGCGGGGCCCCTTACGAGCAGTACTTC. Amino acid sequence: CASSPGTSGAPYEQYF.

This rearrangement joins TRBV6-6 to TRBJ1-6; possible D gene TRBD1, 5 bases. CDR1 MNHNY and CDR2 SVGAGI come from the germline V gene (reference sequence). The CDR3 length is 15 residues. V was clipped by 5 bases and J by 8 bases, with 16 bases between them. Written as DNA, the CDR3 is TGTGCCAGCAGTGGGGGACGCAGTGCTGATTCACCCCTCCACTTT. Amino acids: CASSGGRSADSPLHF.

V usage is TRBV30 and J usage is TRBJ1-4; 10 bases map to TRBD1. CDR3 size: 14 residues. V lost 2 bases to trimming and J lost 8 bases; unmatched junction nucleotides: 5. In germline, CDR1 is GTSNPN, CDR2 SVGIG (reference sequence). The CDR3, as DNA: TGTGCCTGGAGTTCCGGGACAGGGGTGGAAAAACTGTTTTTT. Residues: CAWSSGTGVEKLFF.

V is TRBV6-2 or TRBV6-3 and J is TRBJ1-5; D is possibly TRBD1 (5 bases). V was cut by 2 bases and J by 0 bases, with 14 bases left in between. The V gene's germline CDR1 is MNHEY and CDR2 SVGEGT. The CDR3 runs 17 residues. Here the CDR3 reads CASSYVRGRDSNQPQHF. The CDR3 DNA reads TGTGCCAGCAGTTACGTGAGGGGAAGGGATAGCAATCAGCCCCAGCATTTT.

The chain has TRBV21-1 and TRBJ1-1. TRBV21-1 is shown as a pseudogene. The CDR3 is 14 residues long. The CDR3: CASSKVTLNTEAFF. In DNA, the CDR3 is TGTGCCAGCAGCAAAGTCACGCTGAACACTGAAGCTTTCTTT.

This clone has a handful of counts. V and J are TRBV5-5 and TRBJ1-2, with D unresolved. The CDR3 covers 14 residues. V lost 1 base to trimming and J lost 5 bases, with 12 bases between them. Per the germline V gene, CDR1 is SGHKS and CDR2 is YYEKEE (reference sequence). CDR3 loop: CASSLQGGSYGYTF. The CDR3, as DNA: TGTGCCAGCAGCTTGCAAGGCGGGTCTTATGGCTACACCTTC.

The chain is built from TRBV20-1 and TRBJ2-5; D gene unclear. This CDR3 is 11 amino acids long. Trimming took off 3 bases at V and 4 bases at J, with 6 bases between the two ends. Germline V gives CDR1 DFQATT, CDR2 SNEGSKA (reference sequence). The chain's CDR3 is CSASIGETQYF. The CDR3 DNA follows: TGCAGTGCTAGTATAGGAGAGACCCAGTACTTC.

The chain recombines TRBV18 with TRBJ1-1; D gene ambiguous. Trimming pared 5 bases from V and 1 base from J, leaving 11 bases between. Germline V gene sequence: CDR1 KGHSH, CDR2 LQKENI. The CDR3 has 14 residues. As DNA, the CDR3 is TGTGCCAGCTCAAACAATCGGGGGAACACTGAAGCTTTCTTT. It encodes CASSNNRGNTEAFF. Supplemented by reference TRBV18 and TRBJ1-1, the full variable domain reads NAGVMQNPRHLVRRRGQEARLRCSPMKGHSHVYWYRQLPEEGLKFMVYLQKENIIDESGMPKERFSAEFPKEGPSILRIQQVVRGDSAAYFCASSNNRGNTEAFFGQGTRLTVV.

The CDR3 DNA is TGTGCCAGCAGCCCCACTCCCGCGTCAACCACCATATATTTT. Translated: CASSPTPASTTIYF. The rearrangement joins TRBV5-4 to TRBJ1-3, with D unresolved. V was pared by 4 bases and J by 9 bases, with 17 bases between. The CDR3 extends over 14 amino acids. CDR1 SGHNT and CDR2 YYREEE come from the germline V gene (reference sequence).

This clone is medium-sized (0.01 to 0.1%). The rearrangement joins TRBV3-1 (or the pseudogene TRBV3-2) to TRBJ2-7; 8 positions agree with TRBD2. The trim removed 4 bases at V and 6 bases at J, leaving 11 bases unmatched. This CDR3 contains 15 residues. Germline lookup yields CDR1 LGHDT and CDR2 YNNKEL (reference sequence). The CDR3 region is CASSPPGGVWGEQYF. CDR3 DNA sequence: TGTGCCAGCAGCCCACCGGGAGGGGTATGGGGCGAGCAGTACTTC.

This clone appeared a single time. The chain is built from TRBV30 and TRBJ2-3, with 7 bases lining up with TRBD1. Germline values: CDR1 GTSNPN, CDR2 SVGIG (reference sequence). CDR3 size: 15 residues. Trimming took 2 bases from V and 6 from J; bases not matched to a gene: 11. The CDR3: CAWSPTGAPFDTQYF. Written as DNA, the CDR3 is TGTGCCTGGAGTCCCACAGGGGCCCCTTTCGATACGCAGTATTTT. Using reference TRBV30 and TRBJ2-3 for the parts outside the CDR3, the full variable domain is SQTIHQWPATLVQPVGSPLSLECTVEGTSNPNLYWYRQAAGRGLQLLFYSVGIGQISSEVPQNLSASRPQDRQFILSSKKLLLSDSGFYLCAWSPTGAPFDTQYFGPGTRLTVL.

The rearrangement links TRBV6-5 to TRBJ1-5; D is perhaps TRBD1 (6 bases). The CDR3 contains 14 residues. The V end lost 7 bases, the J end lost 6 bases, and 16 bases lay between the germline ends. The germline V gene has CDR1 MNHEY and CDR2 SVGAGI. CDR3 loop: CASTFEGGSQPQHF. The DNA for the CDR3 is TGTGCCAGCACCTTTGAGGGGGGGTCTCAGCCCCAGCATTTT.

The gene calls are TRBV2 and TRBJ1-2; D remains ambiguous. The germline V gene encodes CDR1 SNHLY and CDR2 FYNNEI. Trimming took 6 bases from V and 8 from J, leaving 13 bases between them. This CDR3 region has 12 residues. This CDR3 is CASSIRTGGYTF. CDR3 nucleotides: TGTGCCAGCAGCATCAGAACTGGAGGCTACACCTTC. The complete variable domain, with remaining parts taken from reference TRBV2 and TRBJ1-2, reads EPEVTQTPSHQVTQMGQEVILRCVPISNHLYFYWYRQILGQKVEFLVSFYNNEISEKSEIFDDQFSVERPDGSNFTLKIRSTKLEDSAMYFCASSIRTGGYTFGSGTRLTVV.

This chain joins TRBV18 and TRBJ1-5; 7 bases line up with TRBD1. J was trimmed by 7 bases and V by 3 bases; bases with no gene match: 6. CDR1 and CDR2 (germline): KGHSH, LQKENI. The CDR3 is 14 residues long. The CDR3 nucleotides are TGTGCCAGCTCACCGACAGGGTTGGGACAGCCCCAGCATTTT. This encodes CASSPTGLGQPQHF. Full variable domain (missing parts from reference TRBV18 and TRBJ1-5): NAGVMQNPRHLVRRRGQEARLRCSPMKGHSHVYWYRQLPEEGLKFMVYLQKENIIDESGMPKERFSAEFPKEGPSILRIQQVVRGDSAAYFCASSPTGLGQPQHFGDGTRLSIL.

The chain has TRBV5-8 and TRBJ1-5, with 8 bases matching TRBD1. Germline lookup yields CDR1 SGHTS and CDR2 YDEGEE. The CDR3 length is 17 residues. The V and J ends lost 2 bases and 0 bases, in that order; junction bases with no gene match: 7. This chain's CDR3 is CASSFGTGVYSNQPQHF. The CDR3 nucleotides are TGTGCCAGCAGCTTCGGGACAGGAGTTTATAGCAATCAGCCCCAGCATTTT.

The count of this clone is one. The V and J genes are TRBV5-5 and TRBJ1-1; D unclear. CDR3 length: 15 residues. V lost 4 bases and J 6 bases, leaving 19 bases between the germline ends. Germline V gives CDR1 SGHKS, CDR2 YYEKEE (reference sequence). CDR3 DNA: TGTGCCAGCAGCCTTAAGACGTCGTCAACTTCTGAAGCTTTCTTT. As protein: CASSLKTSSTSEAFF.